One T cell receptor beta chain is described in this entry. The target antigen is unknown. The culture ran for under eleven days, and then CD4+ T cells were isolated. Half-medium changes using IL-2 medium occurred on days 3 and 7. Sequencing was performed with immunoSEQ multiplex PCR; in TCRdb, only in-frame clones are kept and a portion is missing. Here the sample spans some 63,000 clones, 70% to 85% being singletons. The entry originates in a study of vaccination effects on CD4 cells after COVID-19. Across the study: The cohort was immunized with two doses of either the BNT162b2 or mRNA-1273 vaccine.

The CDR3 consists of 15 residues. Germline trimming cut 7 bases from V and 3 bases from J; bases unmatched to any gene: 11. Germline CDR1 MNHEY, CDR2 SVGAGI. The chain is built from TRBV6-5 and TRBJ2-7, with 8 bases matching TRBD2. This sequence originates from a human donor who had a prior SARS-CoV-2 infection. Here the sequenced sample was CD4+ T cells from PBMCs cultured without peptide, taken before COVID-19 vaccination. CDR3 nucleotides: TGTGCCAGCACTCTACCGGGAGGGCGGGACTACGAGCAGTACTTC. Translated, it gives CASTLPGGRDYEQYF.